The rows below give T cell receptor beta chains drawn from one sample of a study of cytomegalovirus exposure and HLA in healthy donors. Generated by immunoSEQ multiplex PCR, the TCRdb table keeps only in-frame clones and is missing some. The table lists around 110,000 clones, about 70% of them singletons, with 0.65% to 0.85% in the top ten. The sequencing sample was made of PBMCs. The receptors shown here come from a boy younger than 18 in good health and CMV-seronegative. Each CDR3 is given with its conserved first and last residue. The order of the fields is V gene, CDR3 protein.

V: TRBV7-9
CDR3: CASSPGWEGKETQYF

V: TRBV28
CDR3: CASKPRGGANPYEQYF

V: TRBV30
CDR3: CAWSVGENQPQHF

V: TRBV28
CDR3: CASSLGTTSQDTQYF

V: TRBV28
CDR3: CASSSTTQGNTEAFF

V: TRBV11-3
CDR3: CASSQSDGTVYEQYF

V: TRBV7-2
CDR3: CASSHRVSYEQYF

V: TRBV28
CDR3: CASITMSGTSIYEQFF

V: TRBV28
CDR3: CASSFPLWTGSYEQYF

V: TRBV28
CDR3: CASSLRLQTYEQYF

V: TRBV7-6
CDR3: CASSFGTGHEQPQHF

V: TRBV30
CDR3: CAWSVRQGTIQETQYF

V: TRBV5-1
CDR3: CASSLDFRFSNQPQHF

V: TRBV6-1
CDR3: CASVDLAGTTDTQYF

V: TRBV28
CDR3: CASTLGGSTEAFF

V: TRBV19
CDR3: CASSIGTSGSTYNEQFF

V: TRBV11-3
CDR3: CASSLGDRSTFF

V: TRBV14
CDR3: CASSQGQRGHNEQYF

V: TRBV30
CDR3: CAWRGTSGTNTGELFF

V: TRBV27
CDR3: CASKIFRGIGTEAFF

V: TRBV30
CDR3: CAWSVLAGDGTDTQYF

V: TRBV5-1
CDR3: CASSSGTFSYEQYF

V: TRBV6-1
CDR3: CASSARGPRFGQPQHF

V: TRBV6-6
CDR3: CASSWDRDTEAFF

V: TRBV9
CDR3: CASSVVATTYGYTF

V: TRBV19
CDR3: CASSIGSVQPQHF

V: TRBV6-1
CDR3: CASISGTAPDTQYF

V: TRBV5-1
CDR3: CASSLAGGWEEYEQYF

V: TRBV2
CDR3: CASRREVETQYF

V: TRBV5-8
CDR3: CASSPKGWTGNQPQHF

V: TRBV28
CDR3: CASRGGGQGIAGANVLTF

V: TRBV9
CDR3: CASSVGMNTEAFF

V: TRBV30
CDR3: CAWGTGKEPQHF

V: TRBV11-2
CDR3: CASSPITGTSVYEQYF

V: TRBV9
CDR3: CASSVGGGNQPQHF

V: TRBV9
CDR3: CASSVGDSSYEQYF

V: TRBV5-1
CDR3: CASSPQGFGTGELFF

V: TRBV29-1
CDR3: CSVEATTRGLNQPQHF

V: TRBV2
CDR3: CASRREGTEAFF

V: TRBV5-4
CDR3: CASSLLAGGGEQYF

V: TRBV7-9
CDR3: CASSLGQVDGYTF

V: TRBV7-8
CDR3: CASSFVRQAEAFF

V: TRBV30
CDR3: CAWRTGGSKETQYF

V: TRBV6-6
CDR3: CASSYGRTYEQYF